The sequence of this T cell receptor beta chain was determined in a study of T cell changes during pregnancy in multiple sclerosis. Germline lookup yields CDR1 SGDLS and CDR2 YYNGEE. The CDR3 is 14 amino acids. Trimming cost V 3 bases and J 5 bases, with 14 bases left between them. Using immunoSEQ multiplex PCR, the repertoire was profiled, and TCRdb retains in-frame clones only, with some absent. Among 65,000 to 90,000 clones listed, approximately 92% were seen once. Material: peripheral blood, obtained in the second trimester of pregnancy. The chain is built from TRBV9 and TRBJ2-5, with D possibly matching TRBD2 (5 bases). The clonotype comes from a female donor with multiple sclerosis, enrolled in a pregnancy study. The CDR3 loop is CASSAGIGTETQYF. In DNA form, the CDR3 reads TGTGCCAGCAGCGCGGGGATAGGAACCGAGACCCAGTACTTC.